This T cell receptor beta chain stems from a study of cytomegalovirus exposure and HLA in healthy donors. The V and J ends lost 1 base and 7 bases respectively, with 23 bases between them. This CDR3 is built from 17 residues. Germline loops: CDR1 MNHNS, CDR2 SASEGT. The PCR used 60 Vbeta and 13 Jbeta primers. The table came from immunoSEQ multiplex PCR; TCRdb's copy has only in-frame clones and leaves some out. The repertoire has over 150,000 clones, 78% of them found once; the top ten carry over 2.5%. Study results and limitations: Clonal expansion was found to be greater in HLA-associated TCR beta chains than in equally common others in a later analysis.

About this clone itself: Antigen: not known.

Sequences were obtained from PBMCs. The genes are TRBV6-1 and TRBJ2-7, with D tentatively TRBD2 (7 bases). The clonotype originates from a woman aged 50 to 60 in good health and CMV-seropositive. CDR3 DNA: TGTGCCAGCAGTGAAGGGGTGGGGGGGCCCGCACCCTCTGAGCAGTACTTC. It translates to CASSEGVGGPAPSEQYF.